The present TCR beta chain was sequenced within a study of T cells in narcolepsy. V lost 2 bases and J lost 4, with 8 bases in between. Germline CDR1 is MNHEY and CDR2 is SVGAGI. The CDR3 runs 13 residues. The repertoire was sequenced with immunoSEQ multiplex PCR; TCRdb's copy has only in-frame clones and lacks some. Altogether roughly 34,000 clones are present, about four fifths being singletons, with the ten largest covering over 0.95%. The sequencing sample was made of CD45RA- memory CD4+ T cells from PBMCs. This chain joins TRBV6-5 and TRBJ1-2, with D uncertain. This receptor was taken from a human donor with narcolepsy. The CDR3 spells CASSYGVSYGYTF. Here the CDR3 DNA reads TGTGCCAGCAGTTACGGGGTTAGCTATGGCTACACCTTC.